This is a list of T cell receptor beta chains from one sample in a study of T cell changes during pregnancy in multiple sclerosis. Clones were sequenced by immunoSEQ multiplex PCR, and TCRdb holds only the in-frame ones, with some missing. The data contain approximately 110,000 clones, about 93% of them singletons. Source: peripheral blood, taken in the third trimester of pregnancy. Source of these receptors: a female donor with multiple sclerosis, enrolled in a pregnancy study. Each CDR3 is given with its conserved first and last residue.

v_call	j_call	cdr3_aa
TRBV29-1	TRBJ1-2	CSVEGAGGYTF
TRBV7-3	TRBJ2-7	CASSLSRGIENEQYF
TRBV5-5	TRBJ2-2	CASSSLQGMWTGELFF
TRBV7-6	TRBJ2-2	CASSLDRVNTGELFF
TRBV11-2	TRBJ1-5	CASSSGAGGHQPQHF
TRBV18	TRBJ2-7	CASSPVDSSYEQYF
TRBV2	TRBJ2-3	CARKGTVVTDTQYF
TRBV6-6	TRBJ1-2	CASKHTSLRVGYTF
TRBV27	TRBJ2-7	CASRQDNSYEQYF
TRBV27	TRBJ1-2	CASSRATSYGYTF
TRBV28	TRBJ1-1	CASSLHIAMNTEAFF
TRBV19	TRBJ1-5	CASSRTGGAEQPQHF
TRBV15	TRBJ2-2	CATSRGGDGELFF
TRBV5-1	TRBJ2-7	CASSVGLASYEQYF
TRBV6-5	TRBJ2-3	CASSRDGDTQYF
TRBV11-2	TRBJ2-6	CASSFTGANVLTF
TRBV25-1	TRBJ2-5	CASSVPGGETQYF
TRBV18	TRBJ2-7	CASSLTAGAYEQYF
TRBV5-4	TRBJ1-5	CASSLDQNGAQHF
TRBV7-2	TRBJ2-7	CASSLRGEQYF
TRBV7-2	TRBJ1-2	CASSQLLSAVNYGYTF
TRBV30	TRBJ1-5	CAWSTTGNQPQHF
TRBV5-1	TRBJ1-4	CASSLAGNEKLFF
TRBV9	TRBJ1-1	CASSSRGGGETEAFF
TRBV7-3	TRBJ2-3	CASSLVGTGGTDTQYF
TRBV7-3	TRBJ1-1	CASSLGRGNTEAFF
TRBV2	TRBJ2-7	CASSGTSGGVGDEQYF
TRBV5-6	TRBJ1-2	CASSSTGVHGYTF
TRBV5-1	TRBJ1-2	CASSSGFRYGYTF
TRBV25-1	TRBJ1-1	CASQRDRGSEAFF
TRBV10-3	TRBJ2-5	CAISESTDQETQYF
TRBV19	TRBJ1-2	CASSTFTGNYGYTF
TRBV7-9	TRBJ1-1	CASSLDYEEEKNTEAFF
TRBV27	TRBJ1-6	CASTMRWAGGNSPLHF
TRBV7-9	TRBJ2-2	CASSVLAGGSGELFF
TRBV27	TRBJ2-7	CASSPSGTGSYEQYF
TRBV28	TRBJ2-7	CASSPPLEVGSALEQYF
TRBV19	TRBJ1-5	CASSKSEGTGNQPQHF
TRBV6-1	TRBJ1-4	CASTYQGQGSEKLFF
TRBV7-2	TRBJ1-5	CASSHDGQENQPQHF
TRBV7-3	TRBJ1-1	CASSFTRVLNTEAFF
TRBV27	TRBJ2-7	CASSLLAGDRYEQYF
TRBV15	TRBJ2-7	CATSRVLSGTSAYEQYF
TRBV6-5	TRBJ1-1	CASSYSGGGEAFF
TRBV5-1	TRBJ1-1	CASSLATAQRWSTEAFF
TRBV9	TRBJ1-2	CASSVLTSTGGYGYTF
TRBV14	TRBJ2-3	CASSLLRADTQYF
TRBV5-1	TRBJ1-1	CASSLGLTAEAFF
TRBV6-1	TRBJ1-1	CASSVSQGGVKAFF
TRBV18	TRBJ2-5	CASSRGSQETQYF